The clone carrying this TCR beta chain was counted only a few times. This entry belongs to a study of T cell changes during pregnancy in multiple sclerosis. Measured with immunoSEQ multiplex PCR; TCRdb has only the in-frame clones, and not every one. This repertoire shows about 36,000 clones, about 91% found once; its top ten account for 11%. The germline V gene encodes CDR1 MGHRA and CDR2 YSYEKL. Deletions cut 0 bases from V and 0 bases from J, with 8 bases between. The CDR3 totals 15 residues. The sequence was collected from a female donor with multiple sclerosis, enrolled in a pregnancy study. Material: CD8+ T cells from peripheral blood mononuclear cells, obtained in the third trimester of pregnancy. The V and J genes are TRBV4-1 and TRBJ1-1, with D possibly TRBD1 on 5 matching bases. CDR3 loop: CASSQEVRVNTEAFF. In nucleotides, the CDR3 is TGCGCCAGCAGCCAAGAGGTCAGGGTGAACACTGAAGCTTTCTTT.